This TCR beta chain stems from a study of T cell therapy after organ transplantation. Across the study: Therapy products were autologous CMV-specific T cells, peptide-expanded for approximately two weeks. Patients received a median of 1.92 x 10^8 CMV-specific T cells over 2 to 6 infusions. Study results and limitations: Post-therapy CD8 clonality change correlated inversely with pretherapy clonality.

As regards this clone: Its antigen remains unidentified.

The CDR3 is 15 residues long. Germline values: CDR1 SNHLY, CDR2 FYNNEI. Trimming removed 5 bases from V and 8 bases from J, with 19 bases in between. Clones were sequenced by immunoSEQ multiplex PCR, and TCRdb holds only the in-frame ones, with some missing. The sample has over 45,000 clones; about 94% are singletons. The TCR sequence derives from a human patient who had received a solid organ transplant and had CMV disease. J is TRBJ1-5 and V is TRBV2; tentatively, D is TRBD1 (6 bases). The sample consisted of CD8+ T cells from blood, taken before autologous CMV-specific T cell therapy. CDR3 amino acids: CASSRVGTHREPQHF. As DNA, the CDR3 is TGTGCCAGCAGTCGAGTTGGGACACACCGGGAGCCCCAGCATTTT. The complete variable domain, with remaining parts taken from reference TRBV2 and TRBJ1-5, reads EPEVTQTPSHQVTQMGQEVILRCVPISNHLYFYWYRQILGQKVEFLVSFYNNEISEKSEIFDDQFSVERPDGSNFTLKIRSTKLEDSAMYFCASSRVGTHREPQHFGDGTRLSIL.